The 26 T cell receptor beta chains reported below all come from one sample, sequenced in a study of shared clonotypes between healthy human individuals. Sequenced by immunoSEQ multiplex PCR; TCRdb stores in-frame clones only, minus some. This sample has 2 million or so clones, with roughly 94% found just once. The sequenced material came from naive CD4+ T cells sorted from blood. Subset denoted: CD45RA+ positively selected. Receptors originate from a young man in good health.

The J gene is TRBJ2-3, the V gene TRBV6-6; D is unresolved. Germline V gene data show CDR1 as MNHNY and CDR2 as SVGAGI (reference sequence). V was pared by 5 bases and J by 1 base, with 13 bases between. The CDR3 contains 15 residues. The CDR3 is CASSGGQYRTDTQYF. CDR3 nucleotide sequence: TGTGCCAGCAGTGGCGGTCAGTATCGCACAGATACGCAGTATTTT.

V usage is TRBV28 and J usage is TRBJ1-5; D gene unclear. The germline gives CDR1 MDHEN, CDR2 SYDVKM. V lost 6 bases and J 3 bases, leaving 15 bases between the germline ends. This CDR3 has 15 amino acids. This CDR3 reads CASRGRRGNNQPQHF. The CDR3 DNA sequence: TGTGCCAGCAGGGGTAGACGAGGGAACAATCAGCCCCAGCATTTT.

This rearrangement joins TRBV5-1 to TRBJ2-2; 9 bases match TRBD1. The CDR3 is 16 residues long. J was trimmed by 1 base and V by 4 bases; bases with no gene match: 5. Germline CDR1 SGHRS, CDR2 YFSETQ. The CDR3: CASSVTGGWNTGELFF. The CDR3 DNA reads as TGCGCCAGCAGCGTAACAGGGGGCTGGAACACCGGGGAGCTGTTTTTT.

This sequence joins TRBV5-6 and TRBJ2-7; 7 positions match TRBD1. Trimming at V came to 0 bases and at J to 3 bases, leaving 3 bases not matched to a gene. Germline V gene lookup returns CDR1 SGHDT and CDR2 YYEEEE. The CDR3 spans 14 residues. In nucleotides, the CDR3 is TGTGCCAGCAGCTTGGGACAGGGAAACTACGAGCAGTACTTC. Amino acids: CASSLGQGNYEQYF.

The chain has TRBV5-1 and TRBJ2-5; possibly TRBD2 for D (7 bases). Germline V gene data show CDR1 as SGHRS and CDR2 as YFSETQ. CDR3 length: 15 residues. Between the trimmed V and J ends, which lost 0 bases and 6 bases, there was a span of 15 bases. The CDR3 DNA follows: TGCGCCAGCAGCTTGGATTGGGGGGGGCCCAAGACCCAGTACTTC. Its translation is CASSLDWGGPKTQYF.

The chain recombines TRBV6-1 with TRBJ2-7; TRBD2 matches 8 bases. In germline, CDR1 is MNHNS, CDR2 SASEGT. The CDR3 is 14 residues long. V dropped 6 bases and J dropped 2; count of bases not matched to a gene: 6. The CDR3 sequence is CASSPGGGPYEQYF. The CDR3, as DNA: TGTGCCAGCAGCCCCGGCGGGGGGCCCTACGAGCAGTACTTC.

J is TRBJ2-3 and V is TRBV9; D tentatively reads TRBD1 or TRBD2 (5 bases each). The CDR3 spans 14 residues. Germline loops: CDR1 SGDLS, CDR2 YYNGEE. V was trimmed by 4 bases and J by 4 bases, leaving 13 bases between them. The CDR3 nucleotides read TGTGCCAGCAGCTCCGGGGCCCGTCCAGATACGCAGTATTTT. Translating gives CASSSGARPDTQYF.

The V gene is TRBV9, the J gene TRBJ2-7; 16 bases are shared with TRBD2. The J segment lost 0 bases and the V segment lost 0 bases, leaving 18 bases of the junction unmatched. This CDR3 has 23 amino acids. Germline loops: CDR1 SGDLS, CDR2 YYNGEE. The DNA for the CDR3 is TGTGCCAGCAGCGTAGTTAAAGGCCGTCCCGGGACTAGCGGGAGGGCGAGCTCCTACGAGCAGTACTTC. Translation: CASSVVKGRPGTSGRASSYEQYF.

J is TRBJ2-5 and V is TRBV5-6; TRBD2 agrees at 7 bases. From germline, CDR1 is SGHDT and CDR2 YYEEEE. After removal of 4 bases from V and 5 bases from J, the junction contained 5 bases not matched to a gene. The CDR3 has 13 residues. CDR3 sequence: CASSPIGGETQYF. DNA of the CDR3: TGTGCCAGCAGCCCTATCGGGGGGGAGACCCAGTACTTC.

This sequence joins TRBV10-3 and TRBJ1-2; 9 bases are a match to TRBD1. V was clipped by 11 bases and J by 3 bases; unmatched bases: 10. This CDR3 region has 14 residues. Germline CDR1 ENHRY, CDR2 SYGVKD. The DNA for the CDR3 is TGTGCCTCAACAGGGGGCGCTTTATACTATGGCTACACCTTC. It specifies CASTGGALYYGYTF.

The chain carries TRBV11-2 and TRBJ2-7; TRBD1 might be the D (6 bases). Trimming removed 8 bases at V and 5 bases at J, with 13 bases between. The germline gives CDR1 SGHAT, CDR2 FQNNGV. The CDR3 spans 12 residues. The CDR3 nucleotides are TGTGCCAGCCGTGGACAGCTAAACGAGCAGTACTTC. Protein product: CASRGQLNEQYF.

V and J are TRBV2 and TRBJ1-1, with D hard to call. Per the germline V gene, CDR1 is SNHLY and CDR2 is FYNNEI. This CDR3 is 12 amino acids long. Trimming left V 5 bases short and J 4 bases short, with 8 bases between. This CDR3 reads CASSRIVTEAFF. The CDR3 DNA sequence: TGTGCCAGCAGTAGGATCGTCACTGAAGCTTTCTTT.

Comments on this clone: Other DNA sequences of this sample code for an identical CDR3. The V call is TRBV5-1, the J call TRBJ1-1; perhaps TRBD1 as D (5 bases). Trimming removed 3 bases at V and 1 base at J, with 10 bases between. Germline CDR1 is SGHRS and CDR2 is YFSETQ. CDR3 length: 14 amino acids. CDR3 amino acids: CASSSGQQNTEAFF. CDR3 bases: TGCGCCAGCAGCTCTGGACAACAGAACACTGAAGCTTTCTTT.

The chain carries TRBV5-6 and TRBJ2-1; D possibly uses TRBD1 or TRBD2 (5 bases each). The V end lost 2 bases, the J end lost 4 bases, and 13 bases lay between the germline ends. CDR3 length: 15 amino acids. Germline CDR1 SGHDT, CDR2 YYEEEE. The CDR3 spells CASSFMVGEYNEQFF. CDR3 nucleotide sequence: TGTGCCAGCAGCTTCATGGTGGGGGAATACAATGAGCAGTTCTTC.

The V call is TRBV5-4, the J call TRBJ2-1; TRBD2 matches 12 bases. V was pared by 2 bases and J by 6 bases, with 3 bases of the junction left unmatched. This CDR3 contains 15 residues. The germline V gene encodes CDR1 SGHNT and CDR2 YYREEE (reference sequence). The CDR3 nucleotides are TGTGCCAGCAGCTTAGGACTAGCGGGAAGCAATGAGCAGTTCTTC. Translated, it gives CASSLGLAGSNEQFF.

This clone was detected once. J is TRBJ2-7 and V is TRBV9, with a tentative D call TRBD2 (5 bases). Germline CDR1 is SGDLS and CDR2 is YYNGEE. V was clipped by 3 bases and J by 0 bases, with 13 bases between them. The CDR3 length is 15 residues. CDR3 coding DNA: TGTGCCAGCAGCGGAGGTGGAGGCGACTCCTACGAGCAGTACTTC. This sequence encodes CASSGGGGDSYEQYF. Full variable domain (rest looked up from reference TRBV9 and TRBJ2-7): DSGVTQTPKHLITATGQRVTLRCSPRSGDLSVYWYQQSLDQGLQFLIQYYNGEERAKGNILERFSAQQFPDLHSELNLSSLELGDSALYFCASSGGGGDSYEQYFGPGTRLTVT.

Concerning this clone itself: Different DNA sequences within this sample yield the same CDR3. The chain recombines TRBV6-1 with TRBJ1-1, with D uncertain. CDR1 MNHNS and CDR2 SASEGT come from the germline V gene. Trimming pared 0 bases from V and 1 base from J, leaving 3 bases between. The CDR3 has 13 residues. CDR3 sequence (DNA): TGTGCCAGCAGTGAAGCGAGGAACACTGAAGCTTTCTTT. Amino acid sequence: CASSEARNTEAFF.

This clone came up once. The rearrangement joins TRBV29-1 to TRBJ2-7, with TRBD2 matching over 7 bases. This CDR3 is built from 13 residues. With V trimmed by 6 bases and J by 5 bases, 10 bases remained unmatched. Germline loops: CDR1 SQVTM, CDR2 ANQGSEA. CDR3 amino acids: CSVSRGRDDEQYF. The CDR3 bases are TGCAGCGTCAGCCGCGGGAGAGACGACGAGCAGTACTTC.

J is TRBJ2-7 and V is TRBV5-4, with 7 bases aligning to TRBD2. With 0 bases clipped from V and 5 bases from J, the junction kept 8 bases outside the gene matches. This CDR3 is 15 amino acids long. The germline CDR1 and CDR2 sequences are SGHNT and YYREEE (reference sequence). CDR3 bases: TGTGCCAGCAGCTTGGGCGGGAGTCGAGGGGACGAGCAGTACTTC. It is translated as CASSLGGSRGDEQYF.

J is TRBJ1-5 and V is TRBV5-4; the D gene is possibly TRBD1 (5 bases). V lost 0 bases and J lost 1, with 20 bases in between. CDR1 is SGHNT, CDR2 YYREEE, per germline (reference sequence). This CDR3 comprises 19 residues. The CDR3: CASSLAFSSGHASNQPQHF. The CDR3, as DNA: TGTGCCAGCAGCTTGGCATTCTCTTCCGGACACGCAAGCAATCAGCCCCAGCATTTT.

V and J are TRBV28 and TRBJ2-1; the D gene could be TRBD1 or TRBD2 (6 bases each). The germline V gene encodes CDR1 MDHEN and CDR2 SYDVKM. Deletions cut 6 bases from V and 4 bases from J, with 16 bases between. The CDR3 is made up of 15 amino acids. The CDR3 DNA is TGTGCCAGCAGGACCCCGGGGGCAATATACAATGAGCAGTTCTTC. This encodes CASRTPGAIYNEQFF.

This chain uses TRBV11-2 with TRBJ2-7; the D call may be TRBD1 or TRBD2 (6 bases each). This CDR3 contains 14 residues. CDR1 and CDR2 from the germline V gene are SGHAT and FQNNGV. Trimming took off 0 bases at V and 5 bases at J, with 11 bases between the two ends. CDR3 DNA: TGTGCCAGCAGCTTAGAGGGGGGCATCGACGAGCAGTACTTC. It encodes CASSLEGGIDEQYF.

The chain links TRBV5-3 to TRBJ1-5, with D hard to call. TRBV5-3 is sorted into the ORF group, with uncertain function. V lost 0 bases, J lost 0 bases, and 13 bases lay in between. This CDR3 region has 17 residues. CDR3 in DNA: TGTGCCAGAAGCTTGGAGGCAGACAAAAATAGCAATCAGCCCCAGCATTTT. Translating it yields CARSLEADKNSNQPQHF.

As to this clone: The same CDR3 also results from other DNA sequences found in this sample. This sequence joins TRBV5-1 and TRBJ1-5, with 7 bases lining up with TRBD1. The CDR3 is 14 residues long. CDR1 and CDR2 (germline): SGHRS, YFSETQ. The junction had 3 bases not matched to a gene; V was cut back by 2 bases and J by 4 bases. DNA of the CDR3: TGCGCCAGCAGCTTAGAGGGGGCTAATCAGCCCCAGCATTTT. This sequence encodes CASSLEGANQPQHF.

As to this clone: Different DNA sequences within this sample yield the same CDR3. The chain combines TRBV29-1 with TRBJ1-4; 7 positions match TRBD1. J was trimmed by 0 bases and V by 6 bases; bases with no gene match: 1. The CDR3 contains 13 residues. Germline CDR1 and CDR2: SQVTM and ANQGSEA. The CDR3 protein is CSVTGATNEKLFF. Here the CDR3 DNA reads TGCAGCGTCACAGGGGCAACTAATGAAAAACTGTTTTTT.

For the CDR3, the DNA is TGCAGCGTTGATAAGGGGGCTGATGGCTACACCTTC. Encoded protein: CSVDKGADGYTF. The gene calls are TRBV29-1 and TRBJ1-2; 7 positions agree with TRBD1. CDR3 length: 12 residues. Per the germline V gene, CDR1 is SQVTM and CDR2 is ANQGSEA. V shed 3 bases, J shed 6 bases, and the junction held 4 bases outside the gene matches.